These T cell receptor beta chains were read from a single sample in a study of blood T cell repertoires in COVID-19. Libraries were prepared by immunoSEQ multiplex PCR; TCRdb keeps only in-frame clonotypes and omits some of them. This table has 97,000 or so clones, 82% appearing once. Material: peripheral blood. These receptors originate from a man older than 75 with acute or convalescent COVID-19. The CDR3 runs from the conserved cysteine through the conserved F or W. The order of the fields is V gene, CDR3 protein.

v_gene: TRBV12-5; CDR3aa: CASGLGTEANEQFF
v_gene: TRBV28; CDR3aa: CASSGAGTGQSPQHF
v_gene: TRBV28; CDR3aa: CATHRQGNQPQHF
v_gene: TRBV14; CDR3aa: CASSPGASFMNTEAFF
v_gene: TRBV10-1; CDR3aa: CASSVAGAYNEQFF
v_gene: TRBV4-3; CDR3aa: CASSQTGNQPQHF
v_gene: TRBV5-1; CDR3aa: CASSPYSRYEQYF
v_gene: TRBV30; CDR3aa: CAWKSLAGDSYEQYF
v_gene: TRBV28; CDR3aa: CASSSDFYEQYF
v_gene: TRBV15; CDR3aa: CATSSSIRGGSISDTQYF
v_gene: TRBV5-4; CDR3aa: CASSLAVGTRTDRTQYF
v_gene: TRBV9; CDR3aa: CASSAGGRTNEKLFF
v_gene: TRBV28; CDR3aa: CASSVGGATNEKLFF
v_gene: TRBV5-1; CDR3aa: CASSATKPGNTEAFF
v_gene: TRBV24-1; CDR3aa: CATEHRLPPYEQYF
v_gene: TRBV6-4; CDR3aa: CASSARPQGGHNEQFF
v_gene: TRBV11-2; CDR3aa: CASSFPGQTTGELFF
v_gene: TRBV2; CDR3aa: CASSAYRGNNQPQHF
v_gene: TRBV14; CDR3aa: CASSQDRRGMSGFF
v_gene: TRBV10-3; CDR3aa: CAISGGDYTEAFF
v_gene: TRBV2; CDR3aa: CASSDEGAGANVLTF
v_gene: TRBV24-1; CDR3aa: CATSDRGQGSGYTF
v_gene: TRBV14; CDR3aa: CASSRGLAGAGEQFF
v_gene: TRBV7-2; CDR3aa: CASSLRGNTGELFF
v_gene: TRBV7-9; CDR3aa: CASSLERTGASDYGYTF
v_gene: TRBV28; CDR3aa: CASSLTGTGGSSGELFF
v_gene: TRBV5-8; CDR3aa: CASSLAGSSYNEQFF
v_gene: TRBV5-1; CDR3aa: CASSAQGVNTEAFF
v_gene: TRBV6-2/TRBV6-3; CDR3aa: CASTPNRGGTQYF
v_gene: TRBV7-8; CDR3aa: CASSSGQAANTEAFF
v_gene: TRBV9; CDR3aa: CASSVGWSTTNEKLFF
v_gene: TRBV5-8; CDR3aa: CASSFRGSTDTQYF
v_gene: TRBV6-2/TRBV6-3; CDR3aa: CASSYSRLGNTEAFF
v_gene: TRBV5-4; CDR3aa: CASSFVQGMNTEAFF
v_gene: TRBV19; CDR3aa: CASSSGQGVPEAFF
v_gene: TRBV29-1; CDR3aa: CSVKGAETQYF
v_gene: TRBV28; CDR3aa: CASSTPPRDRAQPQHF
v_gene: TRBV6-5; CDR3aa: CASSNYRGDTQYF
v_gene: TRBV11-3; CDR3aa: CASSPPLNTEAFF
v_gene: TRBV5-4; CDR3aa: CASSRPTVRETQYF
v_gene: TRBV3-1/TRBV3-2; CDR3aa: CASSQDGTPGLTTSYEQYF
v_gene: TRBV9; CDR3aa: CASSVGWTSSYNEQFF
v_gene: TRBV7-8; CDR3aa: CASSTPGTGGKVGYTF
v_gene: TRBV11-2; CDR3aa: CASSLDRSRTGLGVTDTQYF
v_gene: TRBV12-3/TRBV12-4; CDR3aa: CASKQGETQYF
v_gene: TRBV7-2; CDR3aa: CASSFDSLIYNEQFF